These 7 T cell receptor beta chains share one sample of origin, sequenced in a study of OX40 agonist ivuxolimab in advanced cancers. Assay used: immunoSEQ multiplex PCR; TCRdb lists only in-frame clones, some missing. The table shows around 68,000 clones, with about nine tenths occurring only once. The sequences come from CD4+ or CD8+ T cells sorted from blood, collected in a trial of the OX40 agonist ivuxolimab. The receptor set was obtained from an adult with an advanced solid tumor such as melanoma, head and neck, liver or kidney cancer.

The chain has TRBV2 and TRBJ1-1; a weak D match, TRBD1 (5 bases). Germline CDR1 SNHLY, CDR2 FYNNEI. This CDR3 contains 14 residues. Deletions cut 5 bases from V and 1 base from J, with 11 bases between. DNA of the CDR3: TGTGCCAGCAGTACGACAGCCCGGAACACTGAAGCTTTCTTT. This codes for CASSTTARNTEAFF.

The rearrangement links TRBV18 to TRBJ2-7, with 8 bases aligning to TRBD1. The V gene end was trimmed by 6 bases and the J gene end by 0 bases; junction bases not matched to a gene: 4. There are 14 residues in the CDR3. Germline CDR1 and CDR2: KGHSH and LQKENI. For the CDR3, the DNA is TGTGCCAGCTCCCTCCAGGGGGCCTCCTACGAGCAGTACTTC. Its protein product is CASSLQGASYEQYF.

The rearrangement links TRBV6-1 to TRBJ1-5; TRBD1 matches at 7 bases. The CDR3 loop spans 17 amino acids. Per the germline V gene, CDR1 is MNHNS and CDR2 is SASEGT. V was clipped by 0 bases and J by 5 bases; unmatched bases: 10. The CDR3 DNA follows: TGTGCCAGCAGTGAAGCAAACAGGGGTGGGGGTTATCAGCCCCAGCATTTT. Protein: CASSEANRGGGYQPQHF.

The chain combines TRBV18 with TRBJ2-7; weak D call: TRBD2 (6 bases). The CDR3 contains 16 residues. Germline V gives CDR1 KGHSH, CDR2 LQKENI. V lost 2 bases, J lost 0 bases, and 14 bases lay in between. The chain's CDR3 is CASSPAGTLSSYEQYF. In DNA form, the CDR3 reads TGTGCCAGCTCACCAGCCGGGACTCTAAGCTCCTACGAGCAGTACTTC. Full variable domain (remainder filled in from reference TRBV18 and TRBJ2-7): NAGVMQNPRHLVRRRGQEARLRCSPMKGHSHVYWYRQLPEEGLKFMVYLQKENIIDESGMPKERFSAEFPKEGPSILRIQQVVRGDSAAYFCASSPAGTLSSYEQYFGPGTRLTVT.

V gene TRBV23-1 combines with J gene TRBJ1-1; D possibly corresponds to TRBD1 (5 bases). TRBV23-1 is an open reading frame whose function is uncertain. The CDR3 sequence is 13 residues long. The V gene lost 11 bases and the J gene lost 1 base, with 14 bases spanning the gap. CDR3 region: CAGGLGENTEAFF. The DNA of the CDR3 is TGCGCCGGGGGTTTGGGGGAGAACACTGAAGCTTTCTTT.

The rearrangement uses TRBV6-1 and TRBJ2-4; 7 bases line up with TRBD1. J was trimmed by 6 bases and V by 5 bases; bases with no gene match: 10. Germline V gives CDR1 MNHNS, CDR2 SASEGT. This CDR3 region has 15 residues. CDR3 nucleotide sequence: TGTGCCAGCAGTCCCGCGATAACAGGGGTAAACATTCAGTACTTC. It codes for CASSPAITGVNIQYF.

In its sample, this clone was seen a few times. The chain recombines TRBV14 with TRBJ1-4; 8 nucleotides line up with TRBD1. V dropped 5 bases and J dropped 8; count of bases not matched to a gene: 10. The germline CDR1 and CDR2 sequences are SGHDN and FVKESK. This CDR3 has 15 amino acids. CDR3 nucleotides: TGTGCCAGCAGCAATCGGACAGGGCGGGGCGAAAAACTGTTTTTT. As protein: CASSNRTGRGEKLFF.